These 30 T cell receptor beta chains were all obtained from the same sample, sequenced in a study of regulatory T cells in long-lasting Graves disease. The sample's time point: newly diagnosed GD, antithyroid drugs for less than 3 months. Following extraction of RNA from PBMCs, that RNA was used to make the TCR library. Arm-PCR of CDR3 regions with iRepertoire HTBI primers generated TCR beta libraries. From the multiplex PCR reads, TCRdb called clonotypes with MiXCR, one entry per CDR3 protein. This sample carries a few hundred thousand distinct CDR3 sequences, roughly 15% of them seen once, and the ten largest clones take approximately 8%. The same sample was also used in a study of T cells in Graves' hyperthyroidism and ophthalmopathy.

The sample here was peripheral blood mononuclear cells (PBMCs), taken at new diagnosis, from a patient treated with antithyroid drugs. These receptors came from a woman aged 40 to 49 with Graves disease.

At least ten counts were recorded for this clonotype. The J gene is TRBJ2-5, the V gene TRBV27; D is perhaps TRBD2 (6 bases). CDR3 length equals 15 residues. Germline CDR1 is MNHEY and CDR2 is SMNVEV (reference sequence). With 6 bases removed from V and 7 bases from J, the gap between germline ends came to 21 bases. CDR3 amino acids: CASSSTPGSSGTQYF. CDR3 nucleotides: TGTGCCAGCAGCTCAACACCCGGGAGCTCGGGGACCCAGTACTTC.

J is TRBJ2-6 and V is TRBV5-1; a weak D match, TRBD2 (6 bases). Looked up from germline, CDR1 is SGHRS and CDR2 is YFSETQ. V lost 1 base and J 0 bases, leaving 14 bases between the germline ends. The CDR3 extends over 18 amino acids. In nucleotides, the CDR3 is TGCGCCAGCAGCTTGAGGCCTCAGGGACTCTCTGGGGCCAACGTCCTGACTTTC. It yields the protein CASSLRPQGLSGANVLTF.

CDR3 in amino acids: CASLRGGQETQYF. The CDR3 DNA reads as TGTGCCAGCCTCCGGGGGGGGCAAGAGACCCAGTACTTC. The gene calls are TRBV28 and TRBJ2-5, with 8 nucleotides matching TRBD2. This CDR3 is built from 13 residues. CDR1 and CDR2 (germline): MDHEN, SYDVKM. V gave up 8 bases and J gave up 2 bases; unmatched junction bases: 4.

The chain uses TRBV4-1 and TRBJ2-7; D is uncertain. The germline CDR1 and CDR2 sequences are MGHRA and YSYEKL. V was shortened by 1 base and J by 0 bases, with 7 bases between the two germline ends. The CDR3 covers 14 residues. In DNA form, the CDR3 reads TGCGCCAGCAGCCAAGGGACGGACTCCTACGAGCAGTACTTC. Translating gives CASSQGTDSYEQYF.

This clonotype came up a few times. The rearrangement joins TRBV5-1 to TRBJ2-3; D is possibly TRBD1 or TRBD2 (5 bases each). V dropped 5 bases and J dropped 4 bases, with 20 bases sitting between them. CDR3 size: 16 residues. Germline CDR1 and CDR2: SGHRS and YFSETQ. The CDR3 nucleotides are TGCGCCAGCAGACAACCGGGGCCCGATTACGCAGATACGCAGTATTTT. Residues: CASRQPGPDYADTQYF. The entire variable domain, with the rest obtained from reference TRBV5-1 and TRBJ2-3, is as follows: KAGVTQTPRYLIKTRGQQVTLSCSPISGHRSVSWYQQTPGQGLQFLFEYFSETQRNKGNFPGRFSGRQFSNSRSEMNVSTLELGDSALYLCASRQPGPDYADTQYFGPGTRLTVL.

There are many counts of this clonotype. The V and J genes are TRBV24-1 and TRBJ2-5; 10 bases match TRBD1. The CDR3 has 14 amino acids. The germline CDR1 and CDR2 sequences are KGHDR and SFDVKD. Trimming took 5 bases from V and 6 from J; bases not matched to a gene: 5. The CDR3 here is CATSAPGQGKTQYF. The CDR3 DNA follows: TGTGCCACCAGTGCCCCGGGACAGGGGAAGACCCAGTACTTC.

This clonotype appeared once. The V and J genes are TRBV28 and TRBJ2-7; 12 bases match TRBD1. There are 16 residues in the CDR3. The V gene end was trimmed by 0 bases and the J gene end by 7 bases; junction bases not matched to a gene: 7. CDR1 is MDHEN, CDR2 SYDVKM, per germline. The DNA of the CDR3 is TGTGCCAGCAGTTTATGGACCGGGACAGGGGGCCGGGAGCAGTACTTC. Its translation: CASSLWTGTGGREQYF. Looking up the rest from reference TRBV28 and TRBJ2-7 gives the full variable domain: DVKVTQSSRYLVKRTGEKVFLECVQDMDHENMFWYRQDPGLGLRLIYFSYDVKMKEKGDIPEGYSVSREKKERFSLILESASTNQTSMYLCASSLWTGTGGREQYFGPGTRLTVT.

This clonotype was seen many times. This chain uses TRBV7-2 with TRBJ1-4; the match to TRBD1 covers 7 bases. This CDR3 has 15 residues. Germline CDR1 SGHTA, CDR2 FQGNSA. V gave up 5 bases and J gave up 3 bases; unmatched junction bases: 6. CDR3 sequence: CASSTRGGPNEKLFF. CDR3 in DNA: TGTGCCAGCAGCACCCGAGGGGGCCCTAATGAAAAACTGTTTTTT. The variable domain in full, with the rest retrieved from reference TRBV7-2 and TRBJ1-4, is GAGVSQSPSNKVTEKGKDVELRCDPISGHTALYWYRQSLGQGLEFLIYFQGNSAPDKSGLPSDRFSAERTGGSVSTLTIQRTQQEDSAVYLCASSTRGGPNEKLFFGSGTQLSVL.

This clonotype was seen repeatedly, ten times or more. This rearrangement joins TRBV27 to TRBJ1-2; 7 nucleotides match TRBD1. Germline CDR1 MNHEY, CDR2 SMNVEV (reference sequence). This CDR3 spans 15 amino acids. J gave up 5 bases and V 5 bases, and 11 bases lay outside the gene matches. DNA of the CDR3: TGTGCCAGCAGTCTTGACCGGACAGGACCTTATGGCTACACCTTC. Amino acids: CASSLDRTGPYGYTF.

The chain links TRBV5-1 to TRBJ2-7, with D hard to call. The length of the CDR3 is 14 residues. Per germline, CDR1 SGHRS and CDR2 YFSETQ. V shed 0 bases and J shed 2 bases, with 9 bases lying between them. The CDR3 bases are TGCGCCAGCAGCTTGGAGGGCAGCCCCTACGAGCAGTACTTC. Its translation is CASSLEGSPYEQYF.

This clonotype occurred a few times. DNA for the CDR3: TGTGCCAGCAGCGGGACTAGTGAGGAGACCCAGTACTTC. Protein product: CASSGTSEETQYF. The V and J genes are TRBV9 and TRBJ2-5; TRBD2 agrees at 7 bases. CDR1 is SGDLS, CDR2 YYNGEE, per germline. After removal of 3 bases from V and 5 bases from J, the junction contained 4 bases not matched to a gene. CDR3 length equals 13 residues.

This clonotype was detected ten times or more. The gene calls are TRBV5-4 and TRBJ2-7, with D possibly being TRBD2 (6 bases). CDR3 length equals 13 residues. Germline V lookup: CDR1 SGHNT, CDR2 YYREEE (reference sequence). Trimming removed 2 bases from V and 2 bases from J, with 8 bases in between. CDR3 DNA: TGTGCCAGCAGCTTCGGCGGGACCTACGAGCAGTACTTC. It yields the protein CASSFGGTYEQYF.

The sample holds a few counts of this clonotype. The J gene is TRBJ2-7, the V gene TRBV29-1; 8 bases map to TRBD2. Germline CDR1 reads SQVTM; CDR2 reads ANQGSEA. V shed 6 bases, J shed 3 bases, and the junction held 13 bases outside the gene matches. CDR3 size: 15 residues. The CDR3 coding sequence is TGCAGCGTCGCGGCGGGACTAGGATATAACTACGAGCAGTACTTC. As protein: CSVAAGLGYNYEQYF.

V is TRBV29-1 and J is TRBJ2-1; 9 bases are a match to TRBD2. J gave up 7 bases and V 2 bases, and 24 bases lay outside the gene matches. Germline V gene data show CDR1 as SQVTM and CDR2 as ANQGSEA. CDR3 size: 20 residues. The CDR3 region is CSVERLAGSDTPGSMNEQFF. The DNA of the CDR3 is TGCAGCGTTGAAAGGCTAGCGGGATCCGATACACCCGGCTCGATGAATGAGCAGTTCTTC.

This clonotype has just a few counts. The chain is built from TRBV12-3 or TRBV12-4 and TRBJ1-2, with D possibly being TRBD1 (5 bases). Trimming stripped 2 bases from V and 8 bases from J, with 18 bases between. The CDR3 totals 15 residues. The CDR3 loop is CASSLSGTTGGGYTF. The CDR3 nucleotides read TGTGCCAGCAGTTTAAGCGGAACTACGGGGGGGGGCTACACCTTC.

This clonotype has only one observation. A much larger clone is a single base away; this may be a read error. V gene TRBV3-1 combines with J gene TRBJ2-7; 8 bases map to TRBD1. CDR1 LGHDT and CDR2 YNNKEL come from the germline V gene (reference sequence). Trimming took 5 bases from V and 4 from J; bases not matched to a gene: 13. The length of the CDR3 is 16 residues. The CDR3 loop reads CASSTFSGGGKYEQYF. CDR3 sequence (DNA): TGTGCCAGCAGCACCTTCTCAGGGGGCGGAAAATACGAGCAGTACTTC.

This clonotype turned up a few times. The gene calls are TRBV6-1 and TRBJ1-5; 7 bases fit TRBD1. This CDR3 has 14 residues. From germline, CDR1 is MNHNS and CDR2 SASEGT. V shed 6 bases and J 6 bases; nucleotides not matched to a gene: 8. CDR3 sequence reads: CASSRGRDSQPQHF. Here the CDR3 DNA reads TGTGCCAGCAGCCGTGGACGGGACAGTCAGCCCCAGCATTTT.

This clonotype was seen more than once but under ten times. V is TRBV6-1 and J is TRBJ1-5; weak D call: TRBD1 (6 bases). Germline V gives CDR1 MNHNS, CDR2 SASEGT. The CDR3 sequence is 15 residues long. Trimming took off 3 bases at V and 3 bases at J, with 12 bases between the two ends. Here the CDR3 DNA reads TGTGCCAGCAGTGATCCGGGGGGCAACAATCAGCCCCAGCATTTT. This sequence encodes CASSDPGGNNQPQHF.

The sample holds a few counts of this clonotype. V gene TRBV28 combines with J gene TRBJ2-2, with 7 bases that match TRBD2. With V trimmed by 5 bases and J by 0 bases, 6 bases remained unmatched. Germline V gene sequence: CDR1 MDHEN, CDR2 SYDVKM. The CDR3 is 16 amino acids. The CDR3 loop reads CASSLLGGTNTGELFF. CDR3 sequence (DNA): TGTGCCAGCAGTCTCCTGGGGGGGACGAACACCGGGGAGCTGTTTTTT.

The gene calls are TRBV5-1 and TRBJ2-5; possibly TRBD1 for D (6 bases). This CDR3 is built from 14 residues. The V end was cut by 1 base, the J end by 5 bases, with 12 bases between. Germline V gene sequence: CDR1 SGHRS, CDR2 YFSETQ. The DNA for the CDR3 is TGCGCCAGCAGCTTGACAGGGTGGGGTGAGACCCAGTACTTC. This sequence encodes CASSLTGWGETQYF.

This clonotype has at least ten counts. This chain uses TRBV6-1 with TRBJ2-5, with 7 bases that match TRBD1. Trimming removed 5 bases from V and 4 bases from J; junction bases left unmatched: 10. Looked up from germline, CDR1 is MNHNS and CDR2 is SASEGT. The CDR3 runs 15 residues. The CDR3 loop is CASSLHRGEGETQYF. The CDR3 region has the DNA TGTGCCAGCAGTCTACACAGGGGCGAAGGAGAGACCCAGTACTTC.

As to this clonotype: This likely traces to a read error, being one base from a far larger clone. The CDR3 ends on some other residue instead of the conserved phenylalanine or tryptophan, so this is likely a read error. The V gene is TRBV28, the J gene TRBJ2-7; D not certain. The tail of the sequence fits TRBJ2-5 better, so the J call may be wrong. The CDR3 consists of 14 residues. Germline assignment: CDR1 MDHEN and CDR2 SYDVKM. This CDR3 reads CASSFVADQETQYS. CDR3 bases: TGTGCCAGCAGTTTCGTCGCCGACCAAGAGACCCAGTACTCC.

This clonotype was detected ten times or more. This rearrangement joins TRBV28 to TRBJ2-7; D possibly uses TRBD1 or TRBD2 (5 bases each). CDR1 MDHEN and CDR2 SYDVKM come from the germline V gene. The CDR3 is made up of 14 amino acids. Trimming pared 10 bases from V and 2 bases from J, leaving 18 bases between. In nucleotides, the CDR3 is TGTGCCACCCAGGGACCGCTGACAACCTACGAGCAGTACTTC. Residues: CATQGPLTTYEQYF.

This clonotype was recorded at least ten times. The CDR3 DNA follows: TGCAGTGCTACCGCTAGCGGAAGCCTCGGCTTCTTC. Translated, it gives CSATASGSLGFF. The chain links TRBV20-1 to TRBJ2-1; 7 bases align to TRBD2. Germline CDR1 DFQATT, CDR2 SNEGSKA (reference sequence). Germline trimming cut 4 bases from V and 16 bases from J; bases unmatched to any gene: 13. The CDR3 is 12 residues long.

This clonotype was seen ten or more times. This chain connects TRBV19 to TRBJ2-1; D unclear. This CDR3 has 14 residues. CDR1 and CDR2 (germline): LNHDA, SQIVND (reference sequence). Trimming left V 9 bases short and J 0 bases short, with 12 bases between. CDR3 DNA sequence: TGTGCCAGCAGAGACACGAGCTCCTACAATGAGCAGTTCTTC. This translates into CASRDTSSYNEQFF.

The chain recombines TRBV28 with TRBJ2-5; D not resolved. The CDR3 contains 12 residues. In germline, CDR1 is MDHEN, CDR2 SYDVKM. V was shortened by 6 bases and J by 5 bases, with 10 bases between the two germline ends. This CDR3 reads CASSQLLETQYF. Here the CDR3 DNA reads TGTGCCAGCAGCCAACTTCTTGAGACCCAGTACTTC.

The chain has TRBV19 and TRBJ2-7; D is unresolved. Per the germline V gene, CDR1 is LNHDA and CDR2 is SQIVND (reference sequence). This CDR3 has 13 residues. V was pared by 3 bases and J by 2 bases, with 8 bases between. Here the CDR3 reads CASSIGKTYEQYF. CDR3 sequence (DNA): TGTGCCAGTAGTATTGGGAAGACCTACGAGCAGTACTTC. The variable domain in full, with the rest retrieved from reference TRBV19 and TRBJ2-7, is DGGITQSPKYLFRKEGQNVTLSCEQNLNHDAMYWYRQDPGQGLRLIYYSQIVNDFQKGDIAEGYSVSREKKESFPLTVTSAQKNPTAFYLCASSIGKTYEQYFGPGTRLTVT.

V gene TRBV7-9 combines with J gene TRBJ2-5, with D possibly TRBD2 on 6 matching bases. Germline CDR1 reads SEHNR; CDR2 reads FQNEAQ (reference sequence). Deletions cut 5 bases from V and 1 base from J, with 11 bases between. CDR3 length: 14 residues. The CDR3: CASSPLSGQETQYF. The CDR3 DNA sequence: TGTGCCAGCAGCCCACTTAGCGGCCAAGAGACCCAGTACTTC.

In this sample, this clonotype turned up a few times. The V call is TRBV28, the J call TRBJ2-7; 8 bases line up with TRBD2. This CDR3 has 16 amino acids. The germline V gene has CDR1 MDHEN and CDR2 SYDVKM. Trimming took 1 base from V and 0 from J; bases not matched to a gene: 5. This CDR3 is CASSLSSGLGSYEQYF. DNA for the CDR3: TGTGCCAGCAGTTTATCTAGCGGGCTAGGCTCCTACGAGCAGTACTTC.

Comments on this clonotype: This likely stems from a read error, as it lies one base from a far larger clone. The conserved closing phenylalanine or tryptophan is absent in this CDR3, likely reflecting a read error. V usage is TRBV28 and J usage is TRBJ2-3; D is perhaps TRBD1 or TRBD2 (5 bases each). This CDR3 is 12 amino acids long. Germline CDR1 reads MDHEN; CDR2 reads SYDVKM. Trimming shortened V by 3 bases and J by 4 bases, and 5 bases separated the two germline ends. The CDR3, as DNA: TGTGCCAGCAGTTTGGGGGCAGATACGCAGTATCTT. This translates into CASSLGADTQYL.